This paragraph reports one T cell receptor (beta chain). This clone has more than one count but fewer than ten. It has no known antigen specificity. The input lacks base qualities; no much larger clone sits a single base away. Donors formed part of the validation cohort, which comprised 120 subjects and was distinct from the first cohort of 690 or so subjects. Libraries were built with the immunoSEQ multiplex PCR assay. The study's own analysis went as follows. A statistical classification framework was built to diagnose cytomegalovirus status from the catalog of TCR beta chain sequences. Drawn from immuneACCESS, this table holds only the in-frame rearrangements with V and J called that TCRdb kept. Clones are partly lost; checked studies trace under half to an unresolved V gene and leave the rest unexplained. That table is the source of V, J and clone size, and D and trimming were worked out from the DNA. The sample table shows around 93,000 clones, and 85% are seen once. Around 20% of the sample is taken by the ten largest.

Based on the germline V gene (reference sequence), the CDR1 and CDR2 sequences are SGHNT and YYREEE. The CDR3 sequence holds 13 residues, the cysteine and phenylalanine included. Solely the CDR3 DNA is kept, with 39 bases framed from the first base. Between the V and J ends, shortened by 0 bases and 8 bases respectively, the junction contains 9 bases. This record belongs to a study of cytomegalovirus exposure and HLA in healthy donors (dated by TCRdb to 2015 to 2018). In the study overall: According to a later analysis, the approximately 120 validation repertoires were produced on the same platform as the roughly 700 repertoires of the first cohort. To predict cytomegalovirus infection status, the study combined high-throughput TCR immunosequencing, statistical association of individual TCRs with disease status, and machine learning. In addition to the first cohort of roughly 670 subjects, a separate validation cohort of 120 different subjects was used. The study aimed to test whether cataloging public T cell receptors could reveal signatures of past pathogen exposure. What the research found in general, with its limitations: In the study, around 160 TCR beta chains were listed as associated with cytomegalovirus. The authors suggested that the approach could potentially be extended to other disease states and immunological phenotypes. A later analysis found that TCRs clustered in the first cohort also tended to co-occur in the 120 validation repertoires, with approximately 95% of cluster scores above 0. A few of the identified cytomegalovirus-associated TCR beta chains were confirmed in vitro to be specific for cytomegalovirus antigens. The classifier was reported to diagnose cytomegalovirus status with high specificity and sensitivity in both the original and validation cohorts. A later analysis lacked HLA typing for the validation cohort, so it scored co-occurrence in that cohort across all 130 or so repertoires. Most TCR sequences were seen in very few donors, while some public TCRs were found in many individuals.

This receptor was taken from a man between 18 and 35 years old in good health and CMV-seropositive. The chain joins TRBV5-4 to TRBJ2-1; TRBD2 is a weak D gene call, 5 bases matching. The sample was PBMCs. The CDR3 corresponds to CASSLGARDEQFF. The DNA reads as follows: TGTGCCAGCAGCTTGGGGGCGCGGGATGAGCAGTTCTTC.